This TCR beta chain was identified in a study of blood T cell repertoires in COVID-19. Study background: T cells, B-cell-depleted T cells, or PBMCs provided the cDNA or gDNA that served as material.

V was trimmed by 2 bases and J by 5 bases, leaving 15 bases between them. Germline V lookup: CDR1 MNHEY, CDR2 SMNVEV (reference sequence). The CDR3 runs to 15 residues. Repertoires were generated with immunoSEQ multiplex PCR, while TCRdb's copy carries only in-frame clones and drops some. The sample comprises a few hundred thousand clones, 90% of which are singletons, and approximately 0.55% rests with the top ten. Grouping used clinical history reported by participants in a survey and questionnaire. The genes are TRBV27 and TRBJ1-2; no reliable D call. The clonotype was recovered from a man aged 18 to 35 who had recovered from COVID-19. The specimen was PBMCs or T cells enriched from blood (not recorded which). The CDR3 sequence is CASSLVREKLYGYTF. The CDR3 DNA sequence: TGTGCCAGCAGTTTAGTAAGAGAAAAGCTATATGGCTACACCTTC.